The rows below give T cell receptor beta chains drawn from one sample of a study of T cell responses to AZD1222 COVID-19 vaccine. The assay was immunoSEQ multiplex PCR, and TCRdb's table has in-frame clones only and misses some. The sample records roughly 49,000 clones, roughly 80% being singletons. The sequenced sample was peripheral blood, obtained on day 0 of MenACWY control vaccination. The receptors originated from an adult in good health. Both conserved end residues are part of each CDR3. A D gene is named only where the DNA matches it firmly. Clone size, where shown, is once, few, many, or a class for clones that have expanded.

v_gene,d_gene,abundance,j_gene,CDR3nt,CDR3aa
TRBV3-1/TRBV3-2,TRBD1,-,TRBJ1-2,TGTGCCAGCAAGGCAGGGGGCAGCTATGGCTACACCTTC,CASKAGGSYGYTF
TRBV2,TRBD2,-,TRBJ2-1,TGTGCCAGCAAAGGGGTCCGTGGGACTAGCGACCCCCACTCAAATGAGCAGTTCTTC,CASKGVRGTSDPHSNEQFF
TRBV7-2,TRBD1,once,TRBJ1-2,TGTGCCAGCAGCCCGCCTACCGGGACAGCTTATGGCTACACCTTC,CASSPPTGTAYGYTF
TRBV9,-,-,TRBJ2-1,TGTGCCAGCAGCGCAGCCCCTAGCCCCTCCTACAATGAGCAGTTCTTC,CASSAAPSPSYNEQFF
TRBV30,TRBD2,-,TRBJ2-4,TGTGCCTGGAGTGTGGGGGGGGGAGCCAAAAACATTCAGTACTTC,CAWSVGGGAKNIQYF
TRBV19,TRBD1,-,TRBJ1-5,TGTGCCACGGCTGACAGGGCTAATCAGCCCCAGCATTTT,CATADRANQPQHF
TRBV15,TRBD1,-,TRBJ1-6,TGTGCCACCAGCAGAGGGAGTTGGCAGGGGGGCAATTCACCCCTCCACTTT,CATSRGSWQGGNSPLHF
TRBV28,TRBD2,-,TRBJ2-7,TGTGCCAGCAGCACTAGACTAGCGGGAGAATCTTCCTACGAGCAGTACTTC,CASSTRLAGESSYEQYF
TRBV7-9,-,-,TRBJ1-2,TGTGCCAGCAGTTTAGACCGACAGGTACGACGGGATGGCTACACCTTC,CASSLDRQVRRDGYTF
TRBV11-2,-,-,TRBJ1-6,TGTGCCAGCAGGGCTGAAGGGGCCCGGAATTCACCCCTCCACTTT,CASRAEGARNSPLHF
TRBV9,-,-,TRBJ2-2,TGTGCCAGCAGCGCCACAGTGACCGGGGAGCTGTTTTTT,CASSATVTGELFF
TRBV21-1,-,-,TRBJ1-2,TGTGCCAGCAGCGTCCGGGACAACGATTCCGAAGGCTACACCTTC,CASSVRDNDSEGYTF
TRBV14,TRBD1,-,TRBJ1-1,TGTGCCAGCACCAGGGGGGTGAACACTGAAGCTTTCTTT,CASTRGVNTEAFF
TRBV18,-,-,TRBJ2-6,TGTGCCAGCTCACCAGGCCGGACCCCTCACGTCCTGACTTTC,CASSPGRTPHVLTF
TRBV28,TRBD1,-,TRBJ2-5,TGTGCCAGCAGTTGGCGGGGACAGGGGGTCGGGGAGACCCAGTACTTC,CASSWRGQGVGETQYF
TRBV24-1,TRBD1,-,TRBJ1-6,TGTGCCACCAATAGACAGGGGGCGCAACCCCTCCACTTT,CATNRQGAQPLHF
TRBV14,-,-,TRBJ2-7,TGTGCCAGCAGCCCACGGCACAGTAGACACGAGCAGTACTTC,CASSPRHSRHEQYF
TRBV3-1/TRBV3-2,-,-,TRBJ2-1,TGTGCCAGCAGCCACACTAGCTCCTACAATGAGCAGTTCTTC,CASSHTSSYNEQFF
TRBV11-2,-,few,TRBJ1-4,TGTGCCAGCAGCCCCCGGCGGGACTGGGGTGAAAAACTGTTTTTT,CASSPRRDWGEKLFF